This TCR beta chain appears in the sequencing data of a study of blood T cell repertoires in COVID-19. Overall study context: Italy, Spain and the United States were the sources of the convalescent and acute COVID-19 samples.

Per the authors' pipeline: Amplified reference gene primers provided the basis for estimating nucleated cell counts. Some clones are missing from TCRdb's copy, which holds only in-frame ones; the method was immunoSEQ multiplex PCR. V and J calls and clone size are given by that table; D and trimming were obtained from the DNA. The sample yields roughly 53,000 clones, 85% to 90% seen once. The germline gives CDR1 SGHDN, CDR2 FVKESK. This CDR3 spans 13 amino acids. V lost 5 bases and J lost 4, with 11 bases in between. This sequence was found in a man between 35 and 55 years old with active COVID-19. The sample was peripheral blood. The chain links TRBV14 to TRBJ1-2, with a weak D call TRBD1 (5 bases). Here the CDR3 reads CASSEGRGYGYTF. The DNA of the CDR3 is TGTGCCAGCAGCGAGGGGAGGGGCTATGGCTACACCTTC.